This is a list of T cell receptor beta chains from one sample in a study of T cell responses to AZD1222 COVID-19 vaccine. The table came from immunoSEQ multiplex PCR; TCRdb's copy has only in-frame clones and leaves some out. The top ten clones hold less than 2% of a sample with roughly 180,000 clones, about nine tenths of them seen once. The specimen comprised peripheral blood, sampled 28 days after the second AZD1222 dose. These receptors all come from an adult who received the AZD1222 COVID-19 vaccine. Both conserved end residues are part of each CDR3. D genes are given only for firm matches. Where a row states a size, it is once, few, many or the class of an expanded clone; other rows omit it.

clone_size d_call j_call v_call cdr3_nt cdr3_aa
NA NA TRBJ2-3 TRBV2 TGTGCCAGCAGCCAATATGTGGGCAGGGGCCTTAGCACAGATACGCAGTATTTT CASSQYVGRGLSTDTQYF
NA NA TRBJ1-1 TRBV23-1 TGCGCCAGCAGTCGTCGGGGTTGGACTGAAGCTTTCTTT CASSRRGWTEAFF
NA NA TRBJ2-3 TRBV11-1 TGTGCCAGCAGCTTAGACCCGAACACAGATACGCAGTATTTT CASSLDPNTDTQYF
NA NA TRBJ1-6 TRBV18 TGTGCCAGCTCACCTCAGGGGAATTCACCCCTCCACTTT CASSPQGNSPLHF
once NA TRBJ2-3 TRBV6-5 TGTGCCAGCAGTTACCGGACCAACCTGGCGCAGTATTTT CASSYRTNLAQYF
NA TRBD2 TRBJ2-4 TRBV9 TGTGCCAGCAGCGCAGGAGCGGGAGGGAAAAACATTCAGTACTTC CASSAGAGGKNIQYF
few NA TRBJ1-1 TRBV2 TGTGCCAGCAGTGAGGACAGCTTGAACACTGAAGCTTTCTTT CASSEDSLNTEAFF
NA NA TRBJ2-3 TRBV11-3 TGTGCCAGCAGCCTTGTCGGTGCAGATACGCAGTATTTT CASSLVGADTQYF
NA TRBD1 TRBJ1-5 TRBV30 TGTGCCTGGAGCCGGGACAGGGTGAATCAGCCCCAGCATTTT CAWSRDRVNQPQHF
NA NA TRBJ2-2 TRBV7-9 TGTGCCAGCAGCTTAGAGTCCCTCTACACCGGGGAGCTGTTTTTT CASSLESLYTGELFF
once TRBD2 TRBJ2-3 TRBV2 TGTGCCAGCAGTGGGGGACTAGCGGGTATAGATACGCAGTATTTT CASSGGLAGIDTQYF
NA NA TRBJ1-1 TRBV7-3 TGTGCCAGCAGCTTAGAATCTAACACTGAAGCTTTCTTT CASSLESNTEAFF
NA TRBD2 TRBJ2-1 TRBV18 TGTGCCAGCTCACCTGGACTAGCGGCCTACAATGAGCAGTTCTTC CASSPGLAAYNEQFF
once TRBD1 TRBJ2-5 TRBV6-5 TGTGCCAGCAGACCGGGACAGGGGTCCGTGGAGACCCAGTACTTC CASRPGQGSVETQYF
NA TRBD1 TRBJ1-4 TRBV6-5 TGTGCCACCCAGCGGACAGGGGATAATGAAAAACTGTTTTTT CATQRTGDNEKLFF
once TRBD2 TRBJ2-5 TRBV11-2 TGTGCCATTTCCCCGGGACTAGCGGGGGGGCCCTGGGAGACCCAGTACTTC CAISPGLAGGPWETQYF
once NA TRBJ1-1 TRBV10-3 TGTGCCATCGGAGGGGTTCTCACTGAAGCTTTCTTT CAIGGVLTEAFF
NA TRBD2 TRBJ2-5 TRBV27 TGTGCCAGCAGTGAAGGACTAGCGGGGGCCGCAGGGACCCAGTACTTC CASSEGLAGAAGTQYF
NA TRBD1 TRBJ1-6 TRBV5-5 TGTGCCAGCAGCTTGACGGGACAGGTGACCTCACCCCTCCACTTT CASSLTGQVTSPLHF
once NA TRBJ2-7 TRBV18 TGTGCCAGCTCACCAGACGTGGGACACGGATTGCACGAGCAGTACTTC CASSPDVGHGLHEQYF
NA TRBD1 TRBJ1-2 TRBV6-5 TGTGCCAGCAGTTACTCGATCAGGGGGCCCTATGGCTACACCTTC CASSYSIRGPYGYTF
NA NA TRBJ1-6 TRBV11-1 TGTGCCAGCAGCCAGGATCTTGATTCACCCCTCCACTTT CASSQDLDSPLHF
NA NA TRBJ2-5 TRBV23-1 TGCGCCAGCCGGCAGGGGGGAATAGAGACCCAGTACTTC CASRQGGIETQYF
NA NA TRBJ1-2 TRBV9 TGTGCCAGCAACGGGCAGGGGTACGGCTACACCTTC CASNGQGYGYTF
NA TRBD2 TRBJ2-5 TRBV4-2 TGTGCCAGCAGCCCTTATAGCGGGGGCCCTCAAGAGACCCAGTACTTC CASSPYSGGPQETQYF
NA TRBD2 TRBJ2-1 TRBV5-1 TGCGCCAGCAGCCATACTCTTAGCGGGAGAGAGAATGAGCAGTTCTTC CASSHTLSGRENEQFF
NA TRBD2 TRBJ2-2 TRBV27 TGTGCCAGCCGTTTTGCCATAGCGGGAGAGGGGACCGGGGAGCTGTTTTTT CASRFAIAGEGTGELFF
NA TRBD1 TRBJ1-5 TRBV3-1/TRBV3-2 TGTGCCAGCAGCCTCGGACAGGGTAGTCAGCCCCAGCATTTT CASSLGQGSQPQHF
NA NA TRBJ2-2 TRBV6-6 TGTGCCAGCAGGTCCACAGGGACCGGGGAGCTGTTTTTT CASRSTGTGELFF
once NA TRBJ1-3 TRBV25-1 TGTGCCAGCAGTGAAAGAGTCACTGGAAACACCATATATTTT CASSERVTGNTIYF
NA NA TRBJ2-1 TRBV7-9 TGTGCCAGCGCCCGGGACTCCGGTGGGGAGAATGAGCAGTTCTTC CASARDSGGENEQFF
NA NA TRBJ2-7 TRBV11-3 TGTGCCAGCAGCTTAAGAGGGTCCTACGAGCAGTACTTC CASSLRGSYEQYF
NA NA TRBJ1-2 TRBV2 TGTGCCAGAACTTCGACAGTTAACTATGGCTACACCTTC CARTSTVNYGYTF
NA NA TRBJ1-5 TRBV18 TGTGCCAGCTCACCTTTGGAAGGGGACACAAATCAGCCCCAGCATTTT CASSPLEGDTNQPQHF
NA NA TRBJ1-5 TRBV7-2 TGTGCCAGCAGCTCAACCAATCAGCCCCAGCATTTT CASSSTNQPQHF
NA NA TRBJ1-2 TRBV30 TGTGCCTGGTCGGAAGGGAGGAGCTATGGCTACACCTTC CAWSEGRSYGYTF
NA TRBD2 TRBJ2-1 TRBV27 TGTGCCAGCAGCCCTAGCGGGAGTAGATCCTACAATGAGCAGTTCTTC CASSPSGSRSYNEQFF
NA TRBD1 TRBJ1-5 TRBV7-2 TGTGCCAGCAGCCGCGGACAGGGGATTTATCAGCCCCAGCATTTT CASSRGQGIYQPQHF
NA NA TRBJ2-3 TRBV18 TGTGCCAGCTCACCAAGGCGGTTGTCGACAGATACGCAGTATTTT CASSPRRLSTDTQYF
NA TRBD1 TRBJ1-2 TRBV28 TGTGCCAGCAGATTGGGACAGGGGGCGCAGGGCTACACCTTC CASRLGQGAQGYTF
NA TRBD2 TRBJ2-3 TRBV5-1 TGCGCCAGCAGCCCCTTTGCGGGGGAACTCACAGATACGCAGTATTTT CASSPFAGELTDTQYF
once TRBD2 TRBJ2-5 TRBV19 TGTGCCAGTACAGATACTAGCGGGGGGAGAGAGACCCAGTACTTC CASTDTSGGRETQYF
NA TRBD2 TRBJ2-2 TRBV6-4 TGTGCCAGCAGTGAGACTAGCGGAAGACCCGGGGAGCTGTTTTTT CASSETSGRPGELFF
few NA TRBJ1-1 TRBV19 TGTGCCAGTAGATTGGGGAACACTGAAGCTTTCTTT CASRLGNTEAFF